The following is a TCR beta chain sequence with its context. The same CDR3 can be traced to other DNA sequences in this sample. The CDR3 totals 15 residues. With 5 bases clipped from V and 0 bases from J, the junction kept 4 bases outside the gene matches. From germline, CDR1 is SGHTS and CDR2 YDEGEE. Positively selected for CCR7, the CD45RO-negative cells used as naive CD8 cells excluded terminally differentiated effector memory CD45RA+ cells. The source of the sample is a study of shared clonotypes between healthy human individuals. Clones were read by immunoSEQ multiplex PCR, and TCRdb kept only the in-frame ones, dropping some. The sample records millions of clones, about 94% being singletons.

Sequencing input: naive CD8+ T cells sorted from blood. V is TRBV5-8 and J is TRBJ2-2, with 7 bases identical to TRBD1. This clonotype was obtained from a man aged 18 to 30 in good health. The CDR3 here is CASSPGTANTGELFF. CDR3 DNA sequence: TGTGCCAGCAGTCCCGGGACAGCGAACACCGGGGAGCTGTTTTTT.